This T cell receptor beta chain was retrieved from a study of memory CD4+ T cells and cytomegalovirus serostatus (dated by TCRdb to the late 2010s). Some background on the complete study: The cohort comprised around 35 healthy Belgian adults, 9 CMV seropositive and around 24 CMV seronegative. To replicate a published TCR-based CMV serostatus classifier, the study sequenced CD4+ memory TCRbeta repertoires from a Belgian cohort whose cytomegalovirus serostatus was known.

On this clone: The antigen this receptor binds is unknown. Within one base of it there is no much larger clone, and no base qualities were kept.

A FACSAria II was used to sort memory CD4+ T cells, defined as single viable CD3+CD4+CD8-CD45RO+ cells. CMV serostatus was assessed using a Roche Elecsys assay, by which serum IgG against CMV pp150, pp28, p38 and p52 was detected. After the samples were thawed, total CD4+ T cells were enriched through positive selection using CD4 magnetic microbeads. Samples originated from another study that specifically interrogated the CD4+ T cell memory repertoire. Following standard operating procedures, peripheral blood mononuclear cells were isolated and cryopreserved, while serum was kept at -80 degrees C. The staining used CD3-PerCP (BW264/56), CD4-APC (RPA-T4), CD45RO-PE (UCHT1) and CD8-Pacific Orange (3B5) antibodies, and Sytox blue was used to exclude non-viable cells. Broad study findings and their caveats: Of more than 150 previously reported CMV-associated TCRbeta sequences, about 72 appeared in the CD4+ memory repertoires, each in one to five individuals. For CMV serostatus prediction, a median bootstrapped AUC of 0.95 was reached with the original framework, and a median bootstrapped AUC of around 0.9 was reached with a US-trained random forest. A median bootstrapped AUC of almost 0.96 with a 95% CI of 0.76-1.00 was achieved on the Belgian cohort by the original-framework classifier. Only CD4+CD45RO+ memory cells were sequenced, in contrast to the original study, in which naive and memory CD4+ and CD8+ populations were covered. The results were read as suggesting that the CMV-associated TCR signature is, for the most part, present in the CD4+ memory repertoire.

The Quick-DNA Microprep Kit was used to extract genomic DNA from the sorted cells. Amplification of TCRbeta DNA was done with the immunoSEQ hsTCRbeta kit, following the protocol from the manufacturer. TCRbeta libraries were sequenced on an Illumina MiSeq instrument. For the original study's pipeline: Once out-of-frame sequences had been removed, fewer than 2.5 million distinct TCRbeta sequences were left, which works out to an average of roughly 70,000 per individual. Each individual was scored using the number of some 150 previously reported CMV-associated TCRbeta sequences that the individual carried and the total number of productive distinct TCRbeta sequences. A beta-binomial model was reimplemented in Python, and scikit-learn random forests with default parameters were trained on data from the US cohort. On the Belgian cohort, classifier performance was reported as the median AUC, along with percentile confidence intervals, across 10,000 bootstrap iterations. Held by TCRdb, this immuneACCESS table contains in-frame sequences only and omits some clones. Under half of the omission traces to an unresolved V gene where checked; the cause of the rest is unknown. From that table come the V and J calls and clone size; the DNA was used to work out D and trimming. This sample is represented by around 60,000 clones; around 83% of them were singletons. The ten largest clones capture about 0.8% of the sample.

Material: memory CD4+ T cells from blood. This receptor was identified in an adult in good health and CMV-seronegative.

The CDR3 protein sequence reads: CAWSPQTDTQYF. The DNA sequence is TGTGCCTGGAGTCCCCAGACAGATACGCAGTATTTT. The chain is made from TRBV30 and TRBJ2-3; no D gene is confidently identified. V is pared back by 2 bases and J by 3 bases, with 6 bases lying between the germline termini. According to the germline V gene (reference sequence), CDR1 reads GTSNPN and CDR2 reads SVGIG. From the cysteine up to the phenylalanine, the CDR3 has a length of 12 residues. Left in the record is the CDR3 DNA by itself, 36 bases read in frame from the first base. Where the CDR3 stops, the reference TRBV30 and TRBJ2-3 genes take over; the full variable domain is SQTIHQWPATLVQPVGSPLSLECTVEGTSNPNLYWYRQAAGRGLQLLFYSVGIGQISSEVPQNLSASRPQDRQFILSSKKLLLSDSGFYLCAWSPQTDTQYFGPGTRLTVL.